This T cell receptor (beta chain) was recovered during a study of metastatic and nonmetastatic thyroid tumors. Patients had received no treatment of any kind before thyroid surgery. This clone has a count of ten or more. Its matching antigen is unknown. The V and J ends lost 5 bases and 4 bases respectively, with 6 bases between them. CDR1 is MNHNS, CDR2 SASEGT, per germline. CDR3 length equals 11 residues. MiXCR was used by TCRdb to re-call the PCR reads. The sample includes approximately 90,000 clones, less than 10% of them seen just once. Study conclusions and caveats: It was reportedly found that TCR beta diversity was significantly higher in malignant thyroid tumors than in benign nodules, a difference seen in both blood and tumor samples.

The origin of this receptor is a female donor with papillary thyroid cancer or a benign thyroid nodule (not recorded which). Some clones in this sample may be carry-over from other donors' samples. The chain uses TRBV6-1 and TRBJ2-7; D is ambiguous. Material: blood. The CDR3 spells CASSLGYEQYF. The CDR3 nucleotides are TGTGCCAGCAGTTTGGGATACGAGCAGTACTTC.